These 27 T cell receptor beta chains originate from one sample sequenced in a study of blood T cells in healthy people across ages. Using a J-beta primer mix together with a sample-barcoded 5' primer, a second PCR was run for 7 to 11 cycles. TCRdb itself ran the 5' RACE reads through MiXCR, one entry per CDR3 protein. The sample contains under 1,000,000 distinct CDR3 sequences, about 36% of which appear only once. The specimen sequenced was blood. These receptors all stem from a man between 18 and 35 years old in good health.

The table lists this clonotype with a few counts. The chain is built from TRBV15 and TRBJ2-3; D is ambiguous. The CDR3 covers 16 residues. V gave up 0 bases and J gave up 0 bases, with 10 bases separating them. CDR1 is LNHNV and CDR2 is YYDKDF in the germline V gene (reference sequence). The CDR3 nucleotides are TGTGCCACCAGCAGAGATCGAACGGCTAGCACAGATACGCAGTATTTT. Protein: CATSRDRTASTDTQYF. Based on the CDR3 plus reference TRBV15 and TRBJ2-3, the full variable domain is DAMVIQNPRYQVTQFGKPVTLSCSQTLNHNVMYWYQQKSSQAPKLLFHYYDKDFNNEADTPDNFQSRRPNTSFCFLDIRSPGLGDTAMYLCATSRDRTASTDTQYFGPGTRLTVL.

This sequence joins TRBV27 and TRBJ2-2; 8 nucleotides match TRBD1. V trimming: 1 base; J trimming: 7 bases; junction bases outside the gene matches: 5. CDR1 and CDR2 (germline): MNHEY, SMNVEV (reference sequence). The CDR3 runs 15 residues. The CDR3 loop is CASSLYGQGGGELFF. The CDR3 DNA reads TGTGCCAGCAGTTTATACGGACAGGGTGGCGGGGAGCTGTTTTTT.

About this clonotype: Given a much more abundant clone one base away, this may be a read error. The J gene is TRBJ2-7, the V gene TRBV12-3 or TRBV12-4, with 8 bases that match TRBD2. V gave up 3 bases and J gave up 4 bases; unmatched junction bases: 5. This CDR3 is 14 amino acids long. The CDR3 DNA sequence: TGTGCCAGCAGTTTGGCGGGGGGATTTTACGAGCAGTACTTC. Translating gives CASSLAGGFYEQYF.

This clonotype turned up a few times. J is TRBJ2-7 and V is TRBV7-9; D might be TRBD2 (6 bases). The CDR3 has 17 amino acids. Germline lookup yields CDR1 SEHNR and CDR2 FQNEAQ (reference sequence). With 0 bases removed from V and 3 bases from J, the gap between germline ends came to 18 bases. The CDR3 DNA reads as TGTGCCAGCAGCTTAGCGGGGGGTTCTGGGTACCGCTACGAGCAGTACTTC. Amino acids: CASSLAGGSGYRYEQYF.

This clonotype was seen a handful of times. The chain employs TRBV20-1 and TRBJ2-3, with TRBD2 identical over 7 bases. The CDR3 is made up of 18 amino acids. Per the germline V gene, CDR1 is DFQATT and CDR2 is SNEGSKA (reference sequence). V lost 3 bases and J lost 1; bases outside the gene matches: 16. The CDR3 region has the DNA TGCAGTGCTAGCTCCCCTAGTCGTCTAGCGGTGGGCACAGATACGCAGTATTTT. This codes for CSASSPSRLAVGTDTQYF.

A few counts support this clonotype. The genes are TRBV2 and TRBJ1-5; 8 bases match TRBD1. The CDR3 spans 16 residues. Germline CDR1 and CDR2: SNHLY and FYNNEI. V shed 5 bases, J shed 5 bases, and the junction held 11 bases outside the gene matches. CDR3 nucleotides: TGTGCCAGCAGTTCGACAGGGGTAGCATTCGATCAGCCCCAGCATTTT. The encoded protein is CASSSTGVAFDQPQHF.

This chain connects TRBV7-9 to TRBJ1-2; D possibly corresponds to TRBD1 (5 bases). There are 14 residues in the CDR3. V lost 2 bases to trimming and J lost 7 bases, with 14 bases between them. Germline V gives CDR1 SEHNR, CDR2 FQNEAQ (reference sequence). The CDR3 loop is CASSLLGRFGGYTF. Written as DNA, the CDR3 is TGTGCCAGCAGCTTATTGGGGCGCTTTGGTGGCTACACCTTC. Using reference TRBV7-9 and TRBJ1-2 for the parts outside the CDR3, the full variable domain is DTGVSQNPRHKITKRGQNVTFRCDPISEHNRLYWYRQTLGQGPEFLTYFQNEAQLEKSRLLSDRFSAERPKGSFSTLEIQRTEQGDSAMYLCASSLLGRFGGYTFGSGTRLTVV.

On this clonotype itself: A much larger clone is a single base away; this may be a read error. The chain couples TRBV5-1 to TRBJ2-7, with TRBD2 as a possible D gene (5 bases). The CDR3 has 15 amino acids. V lost 0 bases to trimming and J lost 2 bases, with 12 bases between them. Germline CDR1 SGHRS, CDR2 YFSETQ. In DNA, the CDR3 is TGCGCCAGCAGCTTGGGAAAGGCGGGTACCTACGAGCAGTACTTC. It is translated as CASSLGKAGTYEQYF.

V usage is TRBV29-1 and J usage is TRBJ1-1; 7 bases line up with TRBD1. The germline V gene has CDR1 SQVTM and CDR2 ANQGSEA. J lost 0 bases, V lost 7 bases, and 2 bases had no gene match. The CDR3 length is 12 residues. CDR3 sequence reads: CSGDSMNTEAFF. In nucleotides, the CDR3 is TGCAGCGGGGACAGTATGAACACTGAAGCTTTCTTT.

V and J are TRBV28 and TRBJ2-2, with D unresolved. The germline V gene encodes CDR1 MDHEN and CDR2 SYDVKM. Deletions cut 2 bases from V and 9 bases from J, with 7 bases between. CDR3 length: 12 amino acids. This chain's CDR3 is CASSLAPRELFF. DNA for the CDR3: TGTGCCAGCAGTTTAGCCCCCCGGGAGCTGTTTTTT.

In this sample, this clonotype turned up a few times. The chain combines TRBV12-3 or TRBV12-4 with TRBJ2-7; 14 positions match TRBD2. With V trimmed by 1 base and J by 2 bases, 4 bases remained unmatched. This CDR3 is built from 17 residues. This CDR3 reads CASSLGLAGGPPYEQYF. The CDR3 nucleotides read TGTGCCAGCAGTTTAGGACTAGCGGGGGGGCCCCCCTACGAGCAGTACTTC.

The table lists this clonotype with many counts. V gene TRBV25-1 combines with J gene TRBJ2-3; TRBD2 is a possible D gene (7 bases). This CDR3 contains 14 residues. V gave up 4 bases and J gave up 2 bases, with 10 bases separating them. Germline lookup yields CDR1 MGHDK and CDR2 SYGVNS. In DNA form, the CDR3 reads TGTGCCAGCAGTGGCGGGGGCCCCACAGATACGCAGTATTTT. This sequence encodes CASSGGGPTDTQYF.

V and J are TRBV5-6 and TRBJ2-5; D possibly corresponds to TRBD1 (5 bases). This CDR3 has 15 amino acids. V dropped 1 base and J dropped 4 bases, with 14 bases sitting between them. Looked up from germline, CDR1 is SGHDT and CDR2 is YYEEEE. The CDR3 sequence: CASSLYQGMAETQYF. The CDR3 DNA reads TGTGCCAGCAGCTTGTATCAGGGCATGGCAGAGACCCAGTACTTC.

In DNA form, the CDR3 reads TGTGCCAGCAGCTTGGGACTCCAAAGTGGCTACGAGACCCAGTACTTC. Amino acids: CASSLGLQSGYETQYF. This chain joins TRBV7-9 and TRBJ2-5; possibly TRBD2 for D (6 bases). Germline V CDR1 and CDR2: SEHNR, FQNEAQ (reference sequence). Trimming took 3 bases from V and 5 from J, leaving 19 bases between them. CDR3 length: 16 residues.

This clonotype was recorded a few times. V gene TRBV18 combines with J gene TRBJ1-5; 11 bases are shared with TRBD1. The CDR3 has 16 residues. Germline assignment: CDR1 KGHSH and CDR2 LQKENI. Losses at the gene ends were 3 bases for V and 7 bases for J; bases not matched to a gene: 8. The chain's CDR3 is CASSPGDRGLRQPQHF. In DNA form, the CDR3 reads TGTGCCAGCTCACCCGGGGACAGGGGGTTGCGGCAGCCCCAGCATTTT.

On this clonotype itself: A much larger clone is a single base away; this may be a read error. The chain employs TRBV6-2 or TRBV6-3 and TRBJ2-1; D remains ambiguous. The last part of the DNA fits TRBJ2-7 better; the J call may be wrong. CDR3 size: 14 residues. CDR1 MNHEY and CDR2 SVGEGT come from the germline V gene. The CDR3 region has the DNA TGTGCCAGCAGTTACGAGACCCTAACAGATGAGCAGTACTTC. It codes for CASSYETLTDEQYF.

The chain carries TRBV14 and TRBJ1-5; D gene ambiguous. Germline CDR1 is SGHDN and CDR2 is FVKESK. CDR3 length: 15 residues. With 7 bases removed from V and 0 bases from J, the gap between germline ends came to 13 bases. The CDR3 protein is CASNPGGVSNQPQHF. The CDR3 DNA sequence: TGTGCCAGCAACCCCGGCGGGGTTAGCAATCAGCCCCAGCATTTT.

CDR3 amino acids: CSAAGQTEAFF. The CDR3 DNA sequence: TGCAGTGCCGCGGGACAGACTGAAGCTTTCTTT. The V call is TRBV20-1, the J call TRBJ1-1, with TRBD1 identical over 7 bases. The junction had 3 bases not matched to a gene; V was cut back by 6 bases and J by 5 bases. The CDR3 is 11 amino acids. Per germline, CDR1 DFQATT and CDR2 SNEGSKA (reference sequence).

The chain employs TRBV7-9 and TRBJ2-5; no firm D call. Deletions cut 5 bases from V and 13 bases from J, with 20 bases between. This CDR3 spans 13 amino acids. Germline lookup yields CDR1 SEHNR and CDR2 FQNEAQ (reference sequence). The CDR3 region is CASSPQRAYELYF. Written as DNA, the CDR3 is TGTGCCAGCAGCCCACAGAGAGCCTACGAGCTGTACTTC. Together with reference TRBV7-9 and TRBJ2-5, the CDR3 gives the full variable domain: DTGVSQNPRHKITKRGQNVTFRCDPISEHNRLYWYRQTLGQGPEFLTYFQNEAQLEKSRLLSDRFSAERPKGSFSTLEIQRTEQGDSAMYLCASSPQRAYELYFGPGTRLLVL.

This clonotype was picked up a small number of times. This chain uses TRBV6-5 with TRBJ1-2, with D unclear. V lost 5 bases to trimming and J lost 5 bases, with 15 bases between them. This CDR3 is 14 amino acids long. The V gene's germline CDR1 is MNHEY and CDR2 SVGAGI. DNA of the CDR3: TGTGCCAGCAGTCCTTCACCAGGAGTTTATGGCTACACCTTC. Amino acids: CASSPSPGVYGYTF.

The genes are TRBV20-1 and TRBJ1-5, with D unresolved. Germline-derived CDR1 and CDR2 are DFQATT and SNEGSKA (reference sequence). V lost 5 bases, J lost 0 bases, and 11 bases lay in between. The CDR3 runs 14 residues. For the CDR3, the DNA is TGCAGTGCTGTTGTAGGAGATAGCAATCAGCCCCAGCATTTT. Its protein is CSAVVGDSNQPQHF.

A note on this clonotype: A read error may produce the germline difference seen at one junction end. The chain links TRBV7-2 to TRBJ2-3; the D gene could be TRBD1 or TRBD2 (6 bases each). Germline-derived CDR1 and CDR2 are SGHTA and FQGNSA. CDR3 length: 13 residues. CDR3 coding DNA: TGTGCCCGCAGCTTAGGGGGGACAGATACGCAGTATTTT. It yields the protein CARSLGGTDTQYF.

The J gene is TRBJ2-5, the V gene TRBV28; D unresolved. The V end lost 6 bases, the J end lost 13 bases, and 18 bases lay between the germline ends. Germline CDR1 MDHEN, CDR2 SYDVKM. The CDR3 loop spans 12 amino acids. This CDR3 is CASSDPQWGWYF. The CDR3 nucleotides read TGTGCCAGCAGCGATCCGCAGTGGGGTTGGTACTTC.

This clonotype was seen only a few times. V is TRBV11-2 and J is TRBJ2-5, with D hard to call. V gave up 0 bases and J gave up 5 bases, with 16 bases separating them. The CDR3 spans 16 residues. Germline CDR1 SGHAT, CDR2 FQNNGV. The CDR3 reads CASSLEVVSSWETQYF. The DNA of the CDR3 is TGTGCCAGCAGCTTAGAAGTCGTCAGCTCATGGGAGACCCAGTACTTC.

This clonotype was detected only a few times. This chain connects TRBV12-3 or TRBV12-4 to TRBJ2-7, with TRBD2 identical over 7 bases. V lost 6 bases, J lost 7 bases, and 9 bases stayed unmatched. The CDR3 has 13 residues. CDR3 sequence reads: CASSGGSKNEQYF. In nucleotides, the CDR3 is TGTGCCAGCAGCGGGGGGAGCAAGAATGAGCAGTACTTC.

V usage is TRBV29-1 and J usage is TRBJ2-1; unclear D gene. V lost 2 bases and J 3 bases, leaving 11 bases between the germline ends. The CDR3 covers 14 residues. Per germline, CDR1 SQVTM and CDR2 ANQGSEA. CDR3 residues: CSVEKQRLYNEQFF. The CDR3 DNA sequence: TGCAGCGTTGAAAAACAGAGACTCTACAATGAGCAGTTCTTC.

This chain uses TRBV9 with TRBJ2-5; D not resolved. The CDR3 is made up of 14 amino acids. Between the trimmed V and J ends, which lost 4 bases and 11 bases, there was a span of 21 bases. Germline V gives CDR1 SGDLS, CDR2 YYNGEE. This CDR3 reads CASSPTAGYNEQYF. CDR3 DNA: TGTGCCAGCAGCCCAACTGCAGGATACAATGAGCAGTACTTC.